A selection of T cell receptor beta chains follows, all from one sample in a study of T cells expressing NK-cell markers. TCRdb re-called the 5' RACE reads and shows each CDR3 protein once, DNA omitted. Here the sample table reports 140,000 to 150,000 distinct CDR3 sequences. The sample comprised blood T cells: a sorted CD56 or NKG2C T cell subset, CD4+ or CD8+ T cells, or bulk PBMC T cells (not recorded which). The receptors were sampled from a man in his late teens or twenties in good health. CDR3s include the opening cysteine and the closing phenylalanine or tryptophan.

TRBJ1-1 | TRBV4-1 | CASSGGTGSDTEAFF
TRBJ2-1 | TRBV4-3 | CASSPSQGEGNEQFF
TRBJ2-7 | TRBV11-2 | CASSLDTGISSYEQYF
TRBJ2-1 | TRBV19 | CASSRTAYNEQFF
TRBJ1-5 | TRBV12-3/TRBV12-4 | CASSLSGIDNQPQHF
TRBJ2-5 | TRBV5-1 | CASSSPDGQETQYF
TRBJ2-1 | TRBV12-3/TRBV12-4 | CASSSSLGLINEQFF
TRBJ1-4 | TRBV2 | CASELFATNEKLFF
TRBJ2-1 | TRBV24-1 | CATSAIAGFKVYEQFF
TRBJ2-7 | TRBV4-3 | CASSQGLAGAYEQYF
TRBJ2-2 | TRBV11-1 | CASSPRTSGRAWNTGELFF
TRBJ2-1 | TRBV5-4 | CASSSLAGEGYNEQFF
TRBJ2-5 | TRBV7-9 | CASSLTGTQYF
TRBJ2-3 | TRBV24-1 | CATSSGFSSTDTQYF
TRBJ1-4 | TRBV12-3/TRBV12-4 | CASSNTGSEKLFF
TRBJ2-3 | TRBV7-9 | CASSLGLPPADTQYF
TRBJ2-1 | TRBV18 | CASSPIPGVDEQFF
TRBJ2-3 | TRBV27 | CASIIPRESQTDTQYF
TRBJ2-7 | TRBV27 | CASSLFAGSYEQYF
TRBJ2-4 | TRBV7-9 | CASSPTESVAKNIQYF
TRBJ2-3 | TRBV7-9 | CASSFPTSTDTQYF
TRBJ2-3 | TRBV24-1 | CATSVDPGLAQDTQYF
TRBJ2-7 | TRBV7-9 | CASSAVGGISVEQYF
TRBJ1-1 | TRBV29-1 | CSVRGGEWVTEAFF
TRBJ2-1 | TRBV27 | CASSLAGSTYNEQFF
TRBJ2-1 | TRBV5-1 | CASGNYNEQFF
TRBJ2-3 | TRBV7-3 | CASSEGRWADTQYF
TRBJ2-1 | TRBV6-2/TRBV6-3 | CASSETGTGPYNEQFF
TRBJ2-7 | TRBV20-1 | CSSGQGVRGQYF
TRBJ2-5 | TRBV4-2 | CASSPRQGPPQATQYF
TRBJ2-7 | TRBV7-2 | CASSSRGQPYEQYF
TRBJ1-5 | TRBV24-1 | CATSEHRDRGRHSNQPQHF
TRBJ2-1 | TRBV19 | CASSPRAESSYNEQFF
TRBJ2-2 | TRBV27 | CASSLSGIPNTGELFF
TRBJ2-6 | TRBV6-1 | CASSEGTFGPNVLTF
TRBJ2-1 | TRBV5-6 | CASSLLAGDLEQFF
TRBJ2-1 | TRBV24-1 | CATSDLRAVNEQFF
TRBJ2-6 | TRBV23-1 | CASKGGPRPSGANVLTF
TRBJ2-1 | TRBV9 | CASRGLAINEQFF
TRBJ2-1 | TRBV24-1 | CATSDPTNAGGIYEQFF
TRBJ2-1 | TRBV12-3/TRBV12-4 | CASLLIAQGIFPLCYNEQFF
TRBJ1-1 | TRBV6-5 | CASSLRGGTEAFF
TRBJ2-3 | TRBV5-1 | CASSLGPSGSTDTQYF